This T cell receptor (beta chain) was sequenced during a study of cytomegalovirus exposure and HLA in healthy donors. This CDR3 has 15 residues. Per the germline V gene, CDR1 is LNHDA and CDR2 is SQIVND (reference sequence). V lost 5 bases and J 0 bases, leaving 13 bases between the germline ends. The repertoire was sequenced with immunoSEQ multiplex PCR; TCRdb's copy has only in-frame clones and lacks some. The data contain some 140,000 clones, about four fifths of them singletons. The table lists this clone with a count of one. The receptor was derived from a woman younger than 45 in good health and CMV-seronegative. This chain links TRBV19 with TRBJ1-1; TRBD1 is a possible D gene (6 bases). The sample consisted of PBMCs. CDR3 bases: TGTGCCAGTAGTTCTCGGACAGTCATGAACACTGAAGCTTTCTTT. Residues: CASSSRTVMNTEAFF.